This is a list of T cell receptor beta chains from one sample in a study of molecular identifiers for immune sequencing clone quantification. Using its own MiXCR run on the PCR reads, TCRdb lists one record per CDR3 protein. The table includes about 640,000 distinct CDR3 sequences, just under 20% detected once. The specimen sequenced was naive CD8+ T cells from blood, with Jurkat cell RNA spiked in. Source of these receptors: a human donor in good health. Some libraries in this study had Jurkat cell RNA spiked in. CDR3s include the opening cysteine and the closing phenylalanine or tryptophan. The order of the fields is D gene, V gene, J gene, clone size, CDR3 protein, CDR3 DNA. D genes are given only for firm matches. Not all rows give a size; the values are once, few, many and, for expanded clones, a class.

D: .; V: TRBV12-3/TRBV12-4; J: TRBJ1-2; size: many; CDR3: CASSFGSTYTF; DNA: TGTGCCAGCAGTTTTGGGTCCACCTACACCTTC
D: .; V: TRBV4-3; J: TRBJ2-5; size: .; CDR3: CASSPWLLEGTQYF; DNA: TGCGCCAGCAGCCCGTGGTTACTCGAGGGGACCCAGTACTTC
D: .; V: TRBV5-5; J: TRBJ2-3; size: many; CDR3: CASSWGLQSTDTQYF; DNA: TGTGCCAGCAGCTGGGGACTCCAGAGCACAGATACGCAGTATTTT
D: TRBD1; V: TRBV11-2; J: TRBJ1-1; size: many; CDR3: CASSLDEGTGIRRTEAFF; DNA: TGTGCCAGCAGCTTAGATGAGGGGACAGGGATCCGGAGAACTGAAGCTTTCTTT
D: TRBD2; V: TRBV29-1; J: TRBJ2-3; size: many; CDR3: CSVRLAGADTQYF; DNA: TGCAGCGTAAGACTAGCGGGAGCAGATACGCAGTATTTT
D: .; V: TRBV5-4; J: TRBJ2-1; size: .; CDR3: CASSLILRTARSYNEQFF; DNA: TGTGCCAGCAGCTTGATCCTCCGGACAGCCCGCTCCTACAATGAGCAGTTCTTC
D: .; V: TRBV6-2/TRBV6-3; J: TRBJ1-5; size: few; CDR3: CASSHLESSSNQPQHF; DNA: TGTGCCAGCAGCCACTTGGAGAGTAGTAGCAATCAGCCCCAGCATTTT
D: .; V: TRBV4-1; J: TRBJ1-4; size: many; CDR3: CASSQRTDNEKLFF; DNA: TGCGCCAGCAGCCAGAGGACAGATAATGAAAAACTGTTTTTT
D: .; V: TRBV14; J: TRBJ2-7; size: .; CDR3: CASSQDYTDEQYF; DNA: TGTGCCAGCAGCCAAGATTACACAGACGAGCAGTACTTC
D: TRBD2; V: TRBV24-1; J: TRBJ2-1; size: .; CDR3: CATSAAEAGLAGVHEQFF; DNA: TGTGCCACCAGTGCCGCCGAGGCGGGACTAGCGGGAGTCCATGAGCAGTTCTTC
D: TRBD2; V: TRBV28; J: TRBJ2-1; size: few; CDR3: CASSYSGKAGNEQFF; DNA: TGTGCCAGCAGTTATAGCGGGAAGGCAGGAAATGAGCAGTTCTTC
D: .; V: TRBV14; J: TRBJ2-2; size: many; CDR3: CASSQGSLWAGELFF; DNA: TGTGCCAGCAGCCAAGGGTCCCTCTGGGCCGGGGAGCTGTTTTTT
D: .; V: TRBV7-9; J: TRBJ2-2; size: .; CDR3: CASSLGPGDTGELFF; DNA: TGTGCCAGCAGCTTAGGACCGGGGGACACCGGGGAGCTGTTTTTT
D: .; V: TRBV19; J: TRBJ1-1; size: many; CDR3: CASSIGAGGNTEAFF; DNA: TGTGCCAGTAGTATTGGAGCCGGAGGGAACACTGAAGCTTTCTTT
D: .; V: TRBV25-1; J: TRBJ2-7; size: many; CDR3: CASSEAQTYEQYF; DNA: TGTGCCAGCAGTGAAGCACAGACCTACGAGCAGTACTTC
D: .; V: TRBV19; J: TRBJ1-3; size: many; CDR3: CASSLALGNTIYF; DNA: TGTGCCAGCAGCTTAGCGCTGGGCAACACCATATATTTT
D: .; V: TRBV27; J: TRBJ2-7; size: few; CDR3: CASSLKAGPNSYTYEQYF; DNA: TGTGCCAGCAGTTTAAAGGCGGGGCCGAACTCTTATACCTACGAGCAGTACTTC
D: TRBD1; V: TRBV20-1; J: TRBJ2-7; size: .; CDR3: CSARAQGAPHEQYF; DNA: TGCAGTGCTAGAGCCCAGGGGGCGCCGCACGAGCAGTACTTC
D: .; V: TRBV5-4; J: TRBJ2-7; size: few; CDR3: CASSLGWGASYEQYF; DNA: TGTGCCAGCAGCTTGGGTTGGGGTGCCTCCTACGAGCAGTACTTC
D: .; V: TRBV7-9; J: TRBJ1-1; size: many; CDR3: CASSLVGDTEAFF; DNA: TGTGCCAGCAGCTTAGTCGGGGACACTGAAGCTTTCTTT
D: .; V: TRBV19; J: TRBJ1-1; size: many; CDR3: CASSILIGAEAFF; DNA: TGTGCCAGTAGTATCCTTATTGGGGCTGAAGCTTTCTTT
D: .; V: TRBV11-2; J: TRBJ1-1; size: .; CDR3: CASRQTENTEAFF; DNA: TGTGCCAGCAGACAGACAGAGAACACTGAAGCTTTCTTT
D: TRBD2; V: TRBV4-3; J: TRBJ2-3; size: many; CDR3: CASSQDKAGVTDTQYF; DNA: TGCGCCAGCAGCCAAGATAAAGCGGGAGTGACAGATACGCAGTATTTT
D: TRBD1; V: TRBV12-3/TRBV12-4; J: TRBJ1-5; size: .; CDR3: CASSSGIFQGQGAGQPQHF; DNA: TGTGCCAGCAGTTCTGGCATTTTCCAGGGACAGGGGGCAGGTCAGCCCCAGCATTTT
D: TRBD2; V: TRBV7-9; J: TRBJ2-7; size: many; CDR3: CASSLGLAVYEQYF; DNA: TGTGCCAGCAGCCTGGGACTAGCAGTCTACGAGCAGTACTTC
D: .; V: TRBV28; J: TRBJ1-1; size: many; CDR3: CASSLDSPEAFF; DNA: TGTGCCAGCAGCCTAGACAGTCCTGAAGCTTTCTTT
D: TRBD1; V: TRBV6-6; J: TRBJ1-1; size: many; CDR3: CASSYETGDMNTEAFF; DNA: TGTGCCAGCAGTTACGAGACAGGGGATATGAACACTGAAGCTTTCTTT
D: TRBD2; V: TRBV6-2/TRBV6-3; J: TRBJ2-5; size: few; CDR3: CASSYSGTSGFQETQYF; DNA: TGTGCCAGCAGTTACTCGGGGACTAGCGGTTTCCAAGAGACCCAGTACTTC
D: .; V: TRBV25-1; J: TRBJ2-7; size: many; CDR3: CASSESYSYSYEQYF; DNA: TGTGCCAGCAGTGAATCCTACAGTTACTCCTACGAGCAGTACTTC
D: TRBD1; V: TRBV7-3; J: TRBJ1-1; size: .; CDR3: CASSLTGQALSTEAFF; DNA: TGTGCCAGCAGCTTAACAGGACAGGCTCTGAGCACTGAAGCTTTCTTT
D: .; V: TRBV6-6; J: TRBJ2-1; size: .; CDR3: CASSYSVSDSYSEQFF; DNA: TGTGCCAGCAGTTACTCGGTTTCGGACTCCTACAGTGAGCAGTTCTTC
D: .; V: TRBV6-2/TRBV6-3; J: TRBJ1-6; size: many; CDR3: CASSGDRNSYNSPLHF; DNA: TGTGCCAGCAGTGGCGACAGGAACTCCTATAATTCACCCCTCCACTTT
D: TRBD2; V: TRBV5-3; J: TRBJ2-3; size: .; CDR3: CASSRGLADLTDTQYF; DNA: TGTGCCAGCAGTAGGGGACTAGCTGACCTCACAGATACGCAGTATTTT
D: .; V: TRBV6-5; J: TRBJ2-2; size: .; CDR3: CASSYRGPATGELFF; DNA: TGTGCCAGCAGTTACAGGGGCCCCGCCACCGGGGAGCTGTTTTTT
D: .; V: TRBV12-3/TRBV12-4; J: TRBJ2-2; size: .; CDR3: CASSQVMAAGELFF; DNA: TGTGCCAGTAGCCAGGTGATGGCCGCCGGGGAGCTGTTTTTT
D: TRBD2; V: TRBV4-2; J: TRBJ2-2; size: few; CDR3: CASSQDSSGSGELFF; DNA: TGTGCCAGCAGCCAAGATTCTAGCGGGTCCGGGGAGCTGTTTTTT
D: .; V: TRBV6-5; J: TRBJ2-7; size: many; CDR3: CASSYSPGRKQYF; DNA: TGTGCCAGCAGTTACTCGCCAGGGAGAAAGCAGTACTTC
D: TRBD2; V: TRBV28; J: TRBJ2-5; size: few; CDR3: CASSQPHLAGGRVETQYF; DNA: TGTGCCAGCAGTCAGCCCCACCTAGCGGGAGGTCGGGTAGAGACCCAGTACTTC
D: TRBD1; V: TRBV9; J: TRBJ2-2; size: few; CDR3: CASSPPGTGYTGELFF; DNA: TGTGCCAGCAGCCCACCTGGGACAGGATACACCGGGGAGCTGTTTTTT
D: TRBD2; V: TRBV6-1; J: TRBJ2-3; size: many; CDR3: CASSRTSGNTDTQYF; DNA: TGCGCCAGCAGCCGTACTAGCGGGAACACAGATACGCAGTATTTT
D: TRBD2; V: TRBV30; J: TRBJ2-1; size: few; CDR3: CAWSQPSGRIDEQFF; DNA: TGTGCCTGGAGTCAGCCTAGCGGGAGGATCGATGAGCAGTTCTTC
D: .; V: TRBV27; J: TRBJ2-7; size: .; CDR3: CASSLKGPSYEQYF; DNA: TGTGCCAGCAGTTTAAAGGGGCCATCCTACGAGCAGTACTTC
D: TRBD1; V: TRBV4-3; J: TRBJ2-1; size: .; CDR3: CASSQDRDSVYYNEQFF; DNA: TGCGCCAGCAGCCAAGATCGGGACAGCGTTTACTACAATGAGCAGTTCTTC
D: .; V: TRBV9; J: TRBJ2-3; size: few; CDR3: CASSSRQDSTDTQYF; DNA: TGTGCCAGCAGCTCTCGACAGGATAGCACAGATACGCAGTATTTT
D: .; V: TRBV12-5; J: TRBJ1-6; size: many; CDR3: CASGFAGGPAGSPLHF; DNA: TGTGCTAGTGGCTTCGCGGGGGGCCCTGCGGGTTCACCCCTCCACTTT
D: .; V: TRBV3-1; J: TRBJ2-5; size: few; CDR3: CASSPTPGDSSSSRETQYF; DNA: TGTGCCAGCAGCCCTACCCCCGGGGATAGCAGCTCCTCCAGGGAGACCCAGTACTTC
D: TRBD1; V: TRBV18; J: TRBJ1-1; size: .; CDR3: CACSPPPGGPLNTEAFF; DNA: TGTGCCTGCTCACCACCCCCAGGGGGTCCTCTGAACACTGAAGCTTTCTTT
D: TRBD1; V: TRBV19; J: TRBJ2-2; size: .; CDR3: CASSNRGNTGELFF; DNA: TGTGCCAGTAGTAACAGGGGAAACACCGGGGAGCTGTTTTTT
D: TRBD1; V: TRBV12-3/TRBV12-4; J: TRBJ1-1; size: many; CDR3: CASSSGQEDEAFF; DNA: TGTGCCAGCAGCTCGGGACAGGAGGATGAAGCTTTCTTT
D: TRBD1; V: TRBV5-1; J: TRBJ1-1; size: many; CDR3: CASSLGQGMRGTEAFF; DNA: TGCGCCAGCAGCCTGGGACAGGGGATGAGAGGCACTGAAGCTTTCTTT
D: TRBD1; V: TRBV11-2; J: TRBJ2-1; size: many; CDR3: CASSLGDRGSYNEQFF; DNA: TGTGCCAGCAGCTTAGGGGACAGGGGCTCCTACAATGAGCAGTTCTTC
D: .; V: TRBV19; J: TRBJ2-7; size: few; CDR3: CASNAGASSYEQYF; DNA: TGTGCCAGTAACGCGGGGGCGAGCTCCTACGAGCAGTACTTC
D: .; V: TRBV14; J: TRBJ2-1; size: .; CDR3: CASSQDTGRESEQFF; DNA: TGTGCCAGCAGCCAAGACACAGGACGCGAAAGTGAGCAGTTCTTC